This entry lists 17 T cell receptor beta chains sequenced from one sample in a study of cytomegalovirus exposure and HLA in healthy donors. This PCR relied on a set of 60 Vbeta primers and 13 Jbeta primers. Clones were sequenced by immunoSEQ multiplex PCR, and TCRdb holds only the in-frame ones, with some missing. The sample contains 150,000 to 170,000 clones, under 85% of which appear only once. The sample taken for sequencing was PBMCs. Receptors were obtained from a man younger than 30 in good health and CMV-seronegative.

This sequence joins TRBV30 and TRBJ1-1, with TRBD1 matching 11 bases. The CDR3 covers 17 residues. V lost 4 bases to trimming and J lost 5 bases; unmatched junction nucleotides: 15. The germline V gene has CDR1 GTSNPN and CDR2 SVGIG (reference sequence). The CDR3 reads CAWKGTGGLMGGTEAFF. The CDR3 DNA reads TGTGCCTGGAAGGGGACAGGGGGTCTAATGGGAGGGACTGAAGCTTTCTTT.

The chain carries TRBV9 and TRBJ1-1; weak D call: TRBD1 (6 bases). The CDR3 spans 15 residues. Per the germline V gene, CDR1 is SGDLS and CDR2 is YYNGEE. Trimming removed 0 bases from V and 4 bases from J, with 13 bases in between. The CDR3, as DNA: TGTGCCAGCAGCGTAGTTTCCTTGGGGGCCACTGAAGCTTTCTTT. Amino acid sequence: CASSVVSLGATEAFF.

The chain recombines TRBV9 with TRBJ2-5; 7 nucleotides line up with TRBD1. CDR1 and CDR2 from the germline V gene are SGDLS and YYNGEE. This CDR3 has 15 residues. V lost 0 bases to trimming and J lost 3 bases; unmatched junction nucleotides: 5. The CDR3 is CASSVAGTVKETQYF. The CDR3 DNA is TGTGCCAGCAGCGTAGCTGGGACAGTAAAAGAGACCCAGTACTTC. The complete variable domain, with remaining parts taken from reference TRBV9 and TRBJ2-5, reads DSGVTQTPKHLITATGQRVTLRCSPRSGDLSVYWYQQSLDQGLQFLIQYYNGEERAKGNILERFSAQQFPDLHSELNLSSLELGDSALYFCASSVAGTVKETQYFGPGTRLLVL.

The chain combines TRBV2 with TRBJ1-1; D unclear. This CDR3 is built from 12 residues. Looked up from germline, CDR1 is SNHLY and CDR2 is FYNNEI. With 6 bases removed from V and 5 bases from J, the gap between germline ends came to 10 bases. Written as DNA, the CDR3 is TGTGCCAGCAGACTACCGGGGACTGAAGCTTTCTTT. Its protein is CASRLPGTEAFF.

The chain has TRBV5-1 and TRBJ2-7, with D unclear. The CDR3 contains 13 residues. The germline V and J ends were trimmed by 2 bases and 2 bases, with 8 bases remaining between them. Germline values: CDR1 SGHRS, CDR2 YFSETQ. The CDR3 region has the DNA TGCGCCAGCAGCTTTGGCAGTGCCTACGAGCAGTACTTC. This gives the protein CASSFGSAYEQYF. The full variable domain, rest sourced from reference TRBV5-1 and TRBJ2-7, is KAGVTQTPRYLIKTRGQQVTLSCSPISGHRSVSWYQQTPGQGLQFLFEYFSETQRNKGNFPGRFSGRQFSNSRSEMNVSTLELGDSALYLCASSFGSAYEQYFGPGTRLTVT.

This chain links TRBV18 with TRBJ1-1; D uncertain. CDR1 KGHSH and CDR2 LQKENI come from the germline V gene. Between the trimmed V and J ends, which lost 1 base and 3 bases, there was a span of 9 bases. The CDR3 is 14 residues long. This chain's CDR3 is CASSPLGEDTEAFF. CDR3 bases: TGTGCCAGCTCACCACTGGGTGAGGACACTGAAGCTTTCTTT.

This rearrangement joins TRBV19 to TRBJ1-6; D may be TRBD1 (6 bases). CDR3 length: 13 amino acids. With 6 bases removed from V and 7 bases from J, the gap between germline ends came to 10 bases. The V gene's germline CDR1 is LNHDA and CDR2 SQIVND (reference sequence). CDR3 nucleotide sequence: TGTGCCAGTAGCACAGGGCAGAATTCACCCCTCCACTTT. Amino acid sequence: CASSTGQNSPLHF.

This chain uses TRBV19 with TRBJ2-5; 10 positions agree with TRBD1. The CDR3 length is 15 residues. V lost 8 bases and J lost 0; bases outside the gene matches: 6. Per the germline V gene, CDR1 is LNHDA and CDR2 is SQIVND (reference sequence). The DNA for the CDR3 is TGTGCCAGTTCCCGGACAGGGGGTTACCAAGAGACCCAGTACTTC. Translated, it gives CASSRTGGYQETQYF.

This clone was seen just once. CDR3: CASSWKQGAETQYF. In nucleotides, the CDR3 is TGTGCCAGCAGCTGGAAACAGGGGGCGGAGACCCAGTACTTC. The rearrangement uses TRBV7-8 and TRBJ2-5; 9 bases map to TRBD1. CDR1 SGHVS and CDR2 FQNEAQ come from the germline V gene. This CDR3 is built from 14 residues. J gave up 5 bases and V 4 bases, and 5 bases lay outside the gene matches.

The chain carries TRBV11-2 and TRBJ1-6; 8 positions match TRBD1. Germline-derived CDR1 and CDR2 are SGHAT and FQNNGV. Trimming cost V 1 base and J 8 bases; bases outside gene matches: 13. The CDR3 loop spans 18 amino acids. CDR3 nucleotides: TGTGCCAGCAGCTTAGTGGTTTCAGGGGGCATTTACCATTCACCCCTCCACTTT. Residues: CASSLVVSGGIYHSPLHF.

The CDR3 DNA sequence: TGTGCCAGCAGCTCAACCGATAGCCTCCGGGAGACCCAGTACTTC. Protein sequence: CASSSTDSLRETQYF. The chain uses TRBV11-1 and TRBJ2-5; D not certain. Germline V gene lookup returns CDR1 SGHAT and CDR2 FQDESV (reference sequence). Trimming pared 4 bases from V and 5 bases from J, leaving 17 bases between. The CDR3 loop spans 15 amino acids. The complete variable domain, with remaining parts taken from reference TRBV11-1 and TRBJ2-5, reads EAEVAQSPRYKITEKSQAVAFWCDPISGHATLYWYRQILGQGPELLVQFQDESVVDDSQLPKDRFSAERLKGVDSTLKIQPAELGDSAMYLCASSSTDSLRETQYFGPGTRLLVL.

The chain combines TRBV7-9 with TRBJ1-2; D not certain. V lost 1 base and J 3 bases, leaving 12 bases between the germline ends. CDR3 size: 15 residues. The germline CDR1 and CDR2 sequences are SEHNR and FQNEAQ (reference sequence). The CDR3 here is CASSLESGLDYGYTF. The CDR3 DNA reads TGTGCCAGCAGCTTAGAATCAGGTTTAGACTATGGCTACACCTTC.

As for this clone: This clone may be a read error of a much larger clone one base away. This rearrangement joins TRBV7-8 to TRBJ1-1; TRBD1 might be the D (5 bases). Germline V lookup: CDR1 SGHVS, CDR2 FQNEAQ. V was clipped by 5 bases and J by 1 base, with 8 bases between them. CDR3 length equals 13 residues. The CDR3 DNA sequence: TGTGCCAGCAGCCTTACAGGGAACACTGAAGCTTTCTTT. This encodes CASSLTGNTEAFF. Variable domain in full (rest from reference TRBV7-8 and TRBJ1-1): GAGVSQSPRYKVAKRGQDVALRCDPISGHVSLFWYQQALGQGPEFLTYFQNEAQLDKSGLPSDRFFAERPEGSVSTLKIQRTQQEDSAVYLCASSLTGNTEAFFGQGTRLTVV.

The chain combines TRBV5-4 with TRBJ2-2; TRBD1 might be the D (7 bases). The CDR3 runs 17 residues. V lost 7 bases and J 6 bases, leaving 25 bases between the germline ends. In germline, CDR1 is SGHNT, CDR2 YYREEE (reference sequence). The CDR3 is CASGSTMTGRSAGELFF. CDR3 DNA: TGTGCCAGCGGCTCAACTATGACAGGGAGGAGTGCCGGGGAGCTGTTTTTT.

The chain employs TRBV11-2 and TRBJ1-2, with 7 bases identical to TRBD1. CDR3 length: 17 residues. The germline gives CDR1 SGHAT, CDR2 FQNNGV. The V segment lost 5 bases and the J segment 4 bases; nucleotides outside the gene matches: 16. CDR3 protein: CASSPPSGDSFFYGYTF. CDR3 coding DNA: TGTGCCAGCAGCCCCCCATCCGGGGACAGCTTTTTCTATGGCTACACCTTC.

V and J are TRBV30 and TRBJ1-1; D possibly corresponds to TRBD1 (6 bases). Germline V gene data show CDR1 as GTSNPN and CDR2 as SVGIG (reference sequence). The length of the CDR3 is 14 residues. The V end lost 6 bases, the J end lost 2 bases, and 16 bases lay between the germline ends. The CDR3 DNA reads as TGTGCCTGCACTAGTGGACAGTTTAACACTGAAGCTTTCTTT. Its protein is CACTSGQFNTEAFF.

The V call is TRBV4-1, the J call TRBJ2-3, with TRBD2 identical over 11 bases. This CDR3 comprises 17 residues. Unmatched junction bases numbered 4, after V lost 0 bases and J lost 2 bases. Germline loops: CDR1 MGHRA, CDR2 YSYEKL. CDR3 sequence: CASSQETSGDLTDTQYF. The CDR3 nucleotides are TGCGCCAGCAGCCAAGAGACTAGCGGGGATCTCACAGATACGCAGTATTTT.